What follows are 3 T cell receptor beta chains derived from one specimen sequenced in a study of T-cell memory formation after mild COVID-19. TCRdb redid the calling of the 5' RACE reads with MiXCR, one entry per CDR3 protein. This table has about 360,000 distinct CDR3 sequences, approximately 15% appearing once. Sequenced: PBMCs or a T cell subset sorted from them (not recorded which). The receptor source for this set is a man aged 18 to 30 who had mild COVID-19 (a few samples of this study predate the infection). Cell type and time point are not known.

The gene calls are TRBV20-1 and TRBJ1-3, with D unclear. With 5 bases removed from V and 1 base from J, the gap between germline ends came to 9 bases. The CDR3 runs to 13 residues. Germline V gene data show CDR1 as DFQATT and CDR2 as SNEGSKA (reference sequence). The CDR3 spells CSALSHSGNTIYF. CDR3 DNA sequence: TGCAGTGCTCTCAGTCATTCTGGAAACACCATATATTTT.

This CDR3 is CASSQESGGGWEQYF. The DNA for the CDR3 is TGCGCCAGCAGCCAAGAAAGTGGGGGGGGCTGGGAGCAGTACTTC. The V call is TRBV4-1, the J call TRBJ2-7; the D gene is possibly TRBD2 (7 bases). Germline V lookup: CDR1 MGHRA, CDR2 YSYEKL. V was shortened by 0 bases and J by 7 bases, with 16 bases between the two germline ends. The CDR3 loop spans 15 amino acids.

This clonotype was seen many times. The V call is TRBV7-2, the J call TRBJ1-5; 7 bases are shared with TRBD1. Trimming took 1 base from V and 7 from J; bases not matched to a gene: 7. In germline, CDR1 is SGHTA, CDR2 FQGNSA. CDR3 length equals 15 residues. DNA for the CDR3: TGTGCCAGCAGCTTAGTAGTCAGGGGGGGCCAGCCCCAGCATTTT. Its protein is CASSLVVRGGQPQHF.